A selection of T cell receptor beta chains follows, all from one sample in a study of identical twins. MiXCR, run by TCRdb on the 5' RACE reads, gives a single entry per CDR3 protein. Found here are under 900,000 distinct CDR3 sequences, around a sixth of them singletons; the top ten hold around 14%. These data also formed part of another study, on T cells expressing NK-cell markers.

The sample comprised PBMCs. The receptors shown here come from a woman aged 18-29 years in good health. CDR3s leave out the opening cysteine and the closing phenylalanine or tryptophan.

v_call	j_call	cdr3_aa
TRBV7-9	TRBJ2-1	ASSLSGGLHNEQF
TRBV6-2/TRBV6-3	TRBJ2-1	ASSYRPSGSLGHNEQF
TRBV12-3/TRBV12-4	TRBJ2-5	ASSLTQETQY
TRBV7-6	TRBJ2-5	ASRRLAGAPNQETQY
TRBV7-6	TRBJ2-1	ASSPMQDEQF
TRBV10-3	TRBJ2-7	AISTGTSSSGEQY
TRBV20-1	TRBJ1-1	SAHTRRVNTEAF
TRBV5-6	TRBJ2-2	ASQIRDRMTGELF
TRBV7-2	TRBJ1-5	ASSLQVSSPQH
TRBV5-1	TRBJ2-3	ASSFFSGSTDTQY
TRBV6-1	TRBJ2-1	ASSDLAGGPRYNEQF
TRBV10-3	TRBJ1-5	AIGTGDRPQH
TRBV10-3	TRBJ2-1	AISDSNEQF
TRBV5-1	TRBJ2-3	ASSITSTDTQY
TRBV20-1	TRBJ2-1	SARAKPIAGGNEQF
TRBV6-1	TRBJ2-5	ASTPGGVGTQY
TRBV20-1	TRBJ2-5	SARDGEETQY
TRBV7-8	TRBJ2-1	ASSFLIRVAYNEQF
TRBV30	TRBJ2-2	AWSRAVRGELF
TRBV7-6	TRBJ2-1	ASSSPSGRVYNEQF
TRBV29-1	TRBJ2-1	SADITSGAYNEQF
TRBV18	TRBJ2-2	ASSPGANTGELF
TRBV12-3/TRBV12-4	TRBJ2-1	ASSPPGTSEVYEQF
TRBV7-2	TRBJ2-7	ASSPHVGQGNEQY
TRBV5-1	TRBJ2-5	ASSFAGGEVETQY
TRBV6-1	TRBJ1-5	ASRDRQASSNQPQH
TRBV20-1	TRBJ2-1	SARLPGGPGNEQF
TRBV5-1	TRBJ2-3	ASSSDGQGVYTQY
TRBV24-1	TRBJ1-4	ATSDGEPTNEKLF
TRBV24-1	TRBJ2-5	ATARTGVETQY
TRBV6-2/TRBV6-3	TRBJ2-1	ASSRTSSYNEQF
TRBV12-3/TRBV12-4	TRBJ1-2	ASSPQGQGGSGYT
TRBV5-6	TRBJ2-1	ASSSGLEARYEQF
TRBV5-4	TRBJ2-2	ASSLKGPAGTGELF
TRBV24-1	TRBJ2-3	ATGAGGTDTQY
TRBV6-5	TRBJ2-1	ASSYSPAAEQF
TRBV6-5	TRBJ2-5	ASSYPTSSGGETQY
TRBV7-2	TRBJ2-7	ASSWSIAYEQY
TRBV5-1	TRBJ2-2	ASSGADTGELF
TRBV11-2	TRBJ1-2	ASSHGGGSGGGYT
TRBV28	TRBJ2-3	ASSFSERSTDTQY
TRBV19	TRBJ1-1	ATSWGVNTEAF
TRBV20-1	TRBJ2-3	SAPYYTSTDTQY
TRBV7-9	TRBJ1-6	ASSQTEYNSPLH
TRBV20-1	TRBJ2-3	SARDPAGEGDTQY
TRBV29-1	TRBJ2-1	SVGRGLAGVGEQF
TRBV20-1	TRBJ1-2	SAPAGGNYGYT
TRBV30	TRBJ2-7	AWSSGEGEQY
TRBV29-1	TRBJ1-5	SVRDGNNQPQH